A selection of T cell receptor beta chains follows, all from one sample in a study of blood T cell repertoires in COVID-19. Measured with immunoSEQ multiplex PCR; TCRdb has only the in-frame clones, and not every one. Of approximately 440,000 clones detected, less than 95% appear once; the ten largest clones hold about 0.63%. The sequenced material came from PBMCs or T cells enriched from blood (not recorded which). All receptors come from a man younger than 35 who had recovered from COVID-19. CDR3s include the opening cysteine and the closing phenylalanine or tryptophan. D genes are given only for firm matches. Some rows have no size entry. The others give once, few or many, or a class for an expanded clone.

j_gene: TRBJ2-7; v_gene: TRBV19; abundance: .; d_gene: TRBD1; CDR3nt: TGTGCCAGTAGTCGACAGGGGGCTCGCGAGCAGTACTTC; CDR3aa: CASSRQGAREQYF
j_gene: TRBJ1-1; v_gene: TRBV19; abundance: .; d_gene: .; CDR3nt: TGTGCCAGTAGTATAGTCAGAACAGGGTCGAACACTGAAGCTTTCTTT; CDR3aa: CASSIVRTGSNTEAFF
j_gene: TRBJ1-1; v_gene: TRBV30; abundance: .; d_gene: TRBD1; CDR3nt: TGTGCCTGCCCTCCCCAGGGGGCGGCTGAAGCTTTCTTT; CDR3aa: CACPPQGAAEAFF
j_gene: TRBJ1-1; v_gene: TRBV9; abundance: .; d_gene: TRBD1; CDR3nt: TGTGCCAGCAGCGTAGACCCGGACAGGGGTAACACTGAAGCTTTCTTT; CDR3aa: CASSVDPDRGNTEAFF
j_gene: TRBJ1-5; v_gene: TRBV21-1; abundance: few; d_gene: .; CDR3nt: TGTGCCAGCAGCTTGGACAGCGCCCCTTGTAGCAATCAGCCCCAGCATTTT; CDR3aa: CASSLDSAPCSNQPQHF
j_gene: TRBJ1-5; v_gene: TRBV5-8; abundance: .; d_gene: .; CDR3nt: TGTGCCAGCAGCGGGACACCTGATCAGCCCCAGCATTTT; CDR3aa: CASSGTPDQPQHF
j_gene: TRBJ1-3; v_gene: TRBV9; abundance: .; d_gene: TRBD1; CDR3nt: TGTGCCAGCAGCAAATCCGGGACAGGGGGCTCTGGAAACACCATATATTTT; CDR3aa: CASSKSGTGGSGNTIYF
j_gene: TRBJ1-6; v_gene: TRBV3-1/TRBV3-2; abundance: once; d_gene: TRBD1; CDR3nt: TGTGCCAGCAGCCTGCAGGGGGCGGCTCGGGGTTCACCCCTCCACTTT; CDR3aa: CASSLQGAARGSPLHF
j_gene: TRBJ1-4; v_gene: TRBV3-1/TRBV3-2; abundance: .; d_gene: .; CDR3nt: TGTGCCAGCTCCAGGCTTTATGAAAAACTGTTTTTT; CDR3aa: CASSRLYEKLFF
j_gene: TRBJ1-1; v_gene: TRBV2; abundance: once; d_gene: .; CDR3nt: TGTGCCAGCAGTGAACCTCAGGAAGCTTTCTTT; CDR3aa: CASSEPQEAFF
j_gene: TRBJ2-4; v_gene: TRBV5-1; abundance: .; d_gene: TRBD2; CDR3nt: TGCGCCAGCAGGCCGGGACTAGCGGATGGCAAAAACATTCAGTACTTC; CDR3aa: CASRPGLADGKNIQYF
j_gene: TRBJ1-2; v_gene: TRBV5-1; abundance: .; d_gene: .; CDR3nt: TGCGCCAGCAGCTTGGCACAAAACTATGGCTACACCTTC; CDR3aa: CASSLAQNYGYTF
j_gene: TRBJ1-1; v_gene: TRBV18; abundance: .; d_gene: .; CDR3nt: TGTGCCAGCTCCCAGACGGCGGCGAACACTGAAGCTTTCTTT; CDR3aa: CASSQTAANTEAFF
j_gene: TRBJ1-5; v_gene: TRBV19; abundance: .; d_gene: TRBD1; CDR3nt: TGTGCCAGTAGCCCTACGACAGGGGCTTATCAGCCCCAGCATTTT; CDR3aa: CASSPTTGAYQPQHF
j_gene: TRBJ2-5; v_gene: TRBV10-3; abundance: .; d_gene: TRBD1; CDR3nt: TGTGCCACGAGGGACAGGGGGCTAGAGACCCAGTACTTC; CDR3aa: CATRDRGLETQYF
j_gene: TRBJ2-2; v_gene: TRBV27; abundance: .; d_gene: .; CDR3nt: TGTGCCAGCAGTCCCGGGACATATAACACCGGGGAGCTGTTTTTT; CDR3aa: CASSPGTYNTGELFF
j_gene: TRBJ2-5; v_gene: TRBV19; abundance: .; d_gene: TRBD1; CDR3nt: TGTGCCAGTAGTGCCTGGACAGGGGGCTCGGAGACCCAGTACTTC; CDR3aa: CASSAWTGGSETQYF
j_gene: TRBJ2-5; v_gene: TRBV19; abundance: .; d_gene: TRBD1; CDR3nt: TGTGCCAGTACCGGGACAGGGAAAGAGACCCAGTACTTC; CDR3aa: CASTGTGKETQYF
j_gene: TRBJ1-1; v_gene: TRBV28; abundance: .; d_gene: .; CDR3nt: TGTGCGACCTTAGGGGAGAACACTGAAGCTTTCTTT; CDR3aa: CATLGENTEAFF
j_gene: TRBJ1-1; v_gene: TRBV28; abundance: .; d_gene: .; CDR3nt: TGTGCCAGCAGTCGTGATCAGGGCACCCCTGAAGCTTTCTTT; CDR3aa: CASSRDQGTPEAFF
j_gene: TRBJ2-7; v_gene: TRBV2; abundance: .; d_gene: .; CDR3nt: TGTGCCAGCAGTTTACAACAGGGCCACGAGCAGTACTTC; CDR3aa: CASSLQQGHEQYF
j_gene: TRBJ2-7; v_gene: TRBV2; abundance: .; d_gene: TRBD2; CDR3nt: TGTGCCAGCAGGGTACGGGAGGCCAGCTCCTACGAGCAGTACTTC; CDR3aa: CASRVREASSYEQYF
j_gene: TRBJ2-7; v_gene: TRBV2; abundance: .; d_gene: TRBD1; CDR3nt: TGTGCCAGCACAGGGACAGAAGACTACGAGCAGTACTTC; CDR3aa: CASTGTEDYEQYF
j_gene: TRBJ1-3; v_gene: TRBV14; abundance: .; d_gene: .; CDR3nt: TGTGCCAGCAGCTCAGGGTTTGGTGGAAACACCATATATTTT; CDR3aa: CASSSGFGGNTIYF
j_gene: TRBJ2-2; v_gene: TRBV6-6; abundance: once; d_gene: TRBD2; CDR3nt: TGTGCCAGCAGTGGGACTAGCGGAACCGGGGAGCTGTTTTTT; CDR3aa: CASSGTSGTGELFF
j_gene: TRBJ2-1; v_gene: TRBV5-1; abundance: .; d_gene: .; CDR3nt: TGCGCCAGCAGCTTGGGCGAGAGTCCCGCCAATGAGCAGTTCTTC; CDR3aa: CASSLGESPANEQFF
j_gene: TRBJ1-1; v_gene: TRBV7-9; abundance: once; d_gene: TRBD1; CDR3nt: TGTGCCAGCAGCATGACAGGGCCGGGTACTGAAGCTTTCTTT; CDR3aa: CASSMTGPGTEAFF
j_gene: TRBJ2-2; v_gene: TRBV19; abundance: once; d_gene: TRBD2; CDR3nt: TGTGCCAGTACGGGGCGGGAGGGTGGAACCGGGGAGCTGTTTTTT; CDR3aa: CASTGREGGTGELFF
j_gene: TRBJ2-5; v_gene: TRBV5-5; abundance: .; d_gene: .; CDR3nt: TGTGCCAGCAGCCAACTCCAACAGGGCCTTAAAGAGACCCAGTACTTC; CDR3aa: CASSQLQQGLKETQYF
j_gene: TRBJ1-2; v_gene: TRBV18; abundance: .; d_gene: TRBD1; CDR3nt: TGTGCCAGTTTCCCGGGACAGGGGCCAAGCGGCTACACCTTC; CDR3aa: CASFPGQGPSGYTF
j_gene: TRBJ2-7; v_gene: TRBV11-2; abundance: .; d_gene: .; CDR3nt: TGTGCCAGCAGCTTAGAATCAGGGGCTCAGTACGAGCAGTACTTC; CDR3aa: CASSLESGAQYEQYF
j_gene: TRBJ2-1; v_gene: TRBV27; abundance: .; d_gene: TRBD2; CDR3nt: TGTGCCAGCAGTTTCTCTAGCGGGAACCTCTTTTACAATGAGCAGTTCTTC; CDR3aa: CASSFSSGNLFYNEQFF
j_gene: TRBJ1-1; v_gene: TRBV7-8; abundance: .; d_gene: .; CDR3nt: TGTGCCAGCAGCTTATGGATGGGCAGGGCCGAACTGAACACTGAAGCTTTCTTT; CDR3aa: CASSLWMGRAELNTEAFF
j_gene: TRBJ1-1; v_gene: TRBV25-1; abundance: .; d_gene: .; CDR3nt: TGTGCCAGCAGTGTCCCAGGGGTTACTGAAGCTTTCTTT; CDR3aa: CASSVPGVTEAFF
j_gene: TRBJ1-2; v_gene: TRBV18; abundance: .; d_gene: .; CDR3nt: TGTGCCAGCTCACCCGCAGGGGTGAACTATGGCTACACCTTC; CDR3aa: CASSPAGVNYGYTF
j_gene: TRBJ1-4; v_gene: TRBV4-1; abundance: .; d_gene: .; CDR3nt: TGCGCCAGCAGCCATCTCCCAACTTTCCGAACTAATGAAAAACTGTTTTTT; CDR3aa: CASSHLPTFRTNEKLFF
j_gene: TRBJ2-1; v_gene: TRBV30; abundance: once; d_gene: .; CDR3nt: TGTGCCTGGAGAGTCCCGGCACTCGGGGTCGATGAGCAGTTCTTC; CDR3aa: CAWRVPALGVDEQFF
j_gene: TRBJ2-1; v_gene: TRBV9; abundance: .; d_gene: TRBD2; CDR3nt: TGTGCCAGCAGCGAACTAGCGGGGGACTACAATGAGCAGTTCTTC; CDR3aa: CASSELAGDYNEQFF
j_gene: TRBJ1-1; v_gene: TRBV5-4; abundance: .; d_gene: .; CDR3nt: TGTGCCAGCAGCCAAATAACTGCGGGGGGCACTGAAGCTTTCTTT; CDR3aa: CASSQITAGGTEAFF
j_gene: TRBJ1-2; v_gene: TRBV6-5; abundance: .; d_gene: .; CDR3nt: TGTGCCAGCACCCCTAACCACTATGGCTACACCTTC; CDR3aa: CASTPNHYGYTF
j_gene: TRBJ1-5; v_gene: TRBV5-8; abundance: .; d_gene: .; CDR3nt: TGTGCCAGCAGCCTCTACCGCGTCCGGGGCAATCAGCCCCAGCATTTT; CDR3aa: CASSLYRVRGNQPQHF
j_gene: TRBJ2-7; v_gene: TRBV12-3/TRBV12-4; abundance: .; d_gene: .; CDR3nt: TGTGCCAGCACCAAGGTCGGGAGTTACGAGCAGTACTTC; CDR3aa: CASTKVGSYEQYF
j_gene: TRBJ1-2; v_gene: TRBV19; abundance: .; d_gene: TRBD1; CDR3nt: TGTGCCAGTAGTACAGGGGGCGACGGCTACACCTTC; CDR3aa: CASSTGGDGYTF
j_gene: TRBJ2-7; v_gene: TRBV14; abundance: few; d_gene: TRBD2; CDR3nt: TGTGCCAGCAGCACGGCGGGAGGGCACGAGCAGTACTTC; CDR3aa: CASSTAGGHEQYF
j_gene: TRBJ1-2; v_gene: TRBV9; abundance: .; d_gene: TRBD1; CDR3nt: TGTGCCAGCAGCCCTCGAGTTGGACAGGGACTCTATGGCTACACCTTC; CDR3aa: CASSPRVGQGLYGYTF
j_gene: TRBJ1-1; v_gene: TRBV7-2; abundance: .; d_gene: .; CDR3nt: TGTGCCACCAAGGAGCGACTCATGAACACTGAAGCTTTCTTT; CDR3aa: CATKERLMNTEAFF
j_gene: TRBJ2-3; v_gene: TRBV5-1; abundance: .; d_gene: .; CDR3nt: TGCGCCAGCTCGAAGGAGGTGGCGGGCCACACAGATACGCAGTATTTT; CDR3aa: CASSKEVAGHTDTQYF
j_gene: TRBJ1-6; v_gene: TRBV30; abundance: .; d_gene: .; CDR3nt: TGTGCCTGGAAGATGGCCCGGTCCAGGCGGGTTAATTCACCCCTCCACTTT; CDR3aa: CAWKMARSRRVNSPLHF
j_gene: TRBJ1-6; v_gene: TRBV2; abundance: .; d_gene: .; CDR3nt: TGTGCCAGCAGTGAGGTGGAGAGGAATTCACCCCTCCACTTT; CDR3aa: CASSEVERNSPLHF
j_gene: TRBJ1-4; v_gene: TRBV6-1; abundance: .; d_gene: TRBD1; CDR3nt: TGTGCCAGCAGTGAGGGGACAGCTATCGAAAAACTGTTTTTT; CDR3aa: CASSEGTAIEKLFF
j_gene: TRBJ1-3; v_gene: TRBV9; abundance: .; d_gene: .; CDR3nt: TGTGCCAGCAGCGTAGTAGAGGCAGTCGCAGGAAACACCATATATTTT; CDR3aa: CASSVVEAVAGNTIYF